The 11 T cell receptor beta chains reported below all come from one sample, sequenced in a study of cytotoxic CD8 clonotypes in ibrutinib-treated CLL. Method: immunoSEQ multiplex PCR; TCRdb's copy keeps in-frame clones and lacks some. The data hold 200,000 to 250,000 clones, with around 75% observed a single time. The material was PBMCs, obtained after 12 months of ibrutinib treatment. These receptors were taken from a human donor with chronic lymphocytic leukemia.

CDR3 in amino acids: CASIPWRDRADEQFF. The CDR3 nucleotides are TGTGCCAGCATCCCCTGGCGGGACAGGGCAGATGAGCAGTTCTTC. The J gene is TRBJ2-1, the V gene TRBV7-9; 9 nucleotides agree with TRBD1. V lost 7 bases and J lost 8; bases outside the gene matches: 12. CDR3 length: 15 residues. The germline gives CDR1 SEHNR, CDR2 FQNEAQ (reference sequence). Together with reference TRBV7-9 and TRBJ2-1, the CDR3 gives the full variable domain: DTGVSQNPRHKITKRGQNVTFRCDPISEHNRLYWYRQTLGQGPEFLTYFQNEAQLEKSRLLSDRFSAERPKGSFSTLEIQRTEQGDSAMYLCASIPWRDRADEQFFGPGTRLTVL.

This clone was observed a single time. The chain recombines TRBV5-6 with TRBJ2-7, with 8 nucleotides matching TRBD2. J was trimmed by 3 bases and V by 4 bases; bases with no gene match: 6. Germline V gene lookup returns CDR1 SGHDT and CDR2 YYEEEE. This CDR3 comprises 14 residues. The CDR3 DNA is TGTGCCAGCAGCCTTAGCGGGGACGGCTACGAGCAGTACTTC. This encodes CASSLSGDGYEQYF.

The V call is TRBV18, the J call TRBJ1-3; tentatively, D is TRBD1 (5 bases). V was shortened by 0 bases and J by 0 bases, with 9 bases between the two germline ends. Germline CDR1 reads KGHSH; CDR2 reads LQKENI. This CDR3 comprises 16 residues. DNA for the CDR3: TGTGCCAGCTCACCACCGGGACGGAGCTCTGGAAACACCATATATTTT. Translating it yields CASSPPGRSSGNTIYF.

The chain couples TRBV28 to TRBJ2-7; TRBD2 is a possible D gene (7 bases). The V end was cut by 8 bases, the J end by 5 bases, with 22 bases between. CDR3 length: 15 residues. Per germline, CDR1 MDHEN and CDR2 SYDVKM. The CDR3 loop is CASDRGGARVHEQYF. In nucleotides, the CDR3 is TGTGCCAGCGACCGAGGGGGGGCGCGGGTCCACGAGCAGTACTTC.

This chain's CDR3 is CASSRGGSYEQYF. The DNA for the CDR3 is TGCGCCAGCAGCCGGGGAGGCTCCTACGAGCAGTACTTC. The V and J genes are TRBV5-1 and TRBJ2-7, with a tentative D call TRBD2 (6 bases). Germline V CDR1 and CDR2: SGHRS, YFSETQ. CDR3 length: 13 residues. The V and J ends lost 4 bases and 0 bases respectively, with 8 bases between them.

The chain combines TRBV9 with TRBJ1-1; no definite D call. The CDR3 is made up of 13 amino acids. CDR1 and CDR2 from the germline V gene are SGDLS and YYNGEE. The V end lost 1 base, the J end lost 1 base, and 5 bases lay between the germline ends. The CDR3 DNA sequence: TGTGCCAGCAGCGTATGGCAGAACACTGAAGCTTTCTTT. Its protein product is CASSVWQNTEAFF. Using reference TRBV9 and TRBJ1-1 for the parts outside the CDR3, the full variable domain is DSGVTQTPKHLITATGQRVTLRCSPRSGDLSVYWYQQSLDQGLQFLIQYYNGEERAKGNILERFSAQQFPDLHSELNLSSLELGDSALYFCASSVWQNTEAFFGQGTRLTVV.

The V and J genes are TRBV11-1 and TRBJ2-4; 9 bases align to TRBD2. The CDR3 is 16 amino acids. V dropped 6 bases and J dropped 0; count of bases not matched to a gene: 6. The germline CDR1 and CDR2 sequences are SGHAT and FQDESV (reference sequence). The CDR3 sequence is CASSSGLARAKNIQYF. The CDR3 DNA is TGTGCCAGCAGTTCGGGACTAGCCCGAGCCAAAAACATTCAGTACTTC.

V and J are TRBV6-1 and TRBJ1-5, with a tentative D call TRBD1 (5 bases). The CDR3 runs 15 residues. V was pared by 0 bases and J by 3 bases, with 9 bases between. Germline values: CDR1 MNHNS, CDR2 SASEGT. The CDR3, as DNA: TGTGCCAGCAGTGAAGCTTGGGGCCCCAATCAGCCCCAGCATTTT. Translating gives CASSEAWGPNQPQHF.

This clone was seen just once. This chain connects TRBV28 to TRBJ1-1, with 7 positions matching TRBD1. V lost 3 bases and J lost 3; bases outside the gene matches: 7. CDR3 size: 15 residues. CDR1 is MDHEN, CDR2 SYDVKM, per germline. In DNA form, the CDR3 reads TGTGCCAGCAGTTTTCCCCGGGACAGAGACACTGAAGCTTTCTTT. Its translation: CASSFPRDRDTEAFF.

This clone was observed a handful of times. The J gene is TRBJ2-6, the V gene TRBV18, with 8 bases matching TRBD1. This CDR3 has 18 amino acids. Trimming at V came to 3 bases and at J to 2 bases, leaving 9 bases not matched to a gene. CDR1 is KGHSH and CDR2 is LQKENI in the germline V gene. CDR3 sequence (DNA): TGTGCCAGCTCACCGGGACAGGTTTTCTCCGCTGGGGCCAACGTCCTGACTTTC. It encodes CASSPGQVFSAGANVLTF.

This clone was detected only a few times. V is TRBV6-5 and J is TRBJ2-7; 9 positions match TRBD1. The V gene end was trimmed by 10 bases and the J gene end by 4 bases; junction bases not matched to a gene: 8. The CDR3 covers 13 residues. Germline assignment: CDR1 MNHEY and CDR2 SVGAGI. The CDR3 region is CATSGTGSYEQYF. CDR3 sequence (DNA): TGTGCCACCTCCGGGACAGGGTCTTACGAGCAGTACTTC.